The clone carrying this T cell receptor beta chain has more than one count but fewer than ten. Its antigen is unknown. This sample stems from a study of post-analysis software for immune sequencing data. Study-level background: Secondary progressive, relapsing-remitting and progressive-relapsing multiple sclerosis were among the included disease courses. Study results and limitations: By F measure, samples from a shared preparation batch strongly co-clustered. Those with multiple sclerosis, the patient group, showed significantly lower normalized Chao1 diversity than controls. When patients were compared with controls, 4 or 5 TRBV segments were more frequent, TRBV5-6, TRBV5-1 and TRBV20-1 among them.

Trimming cost V 3 bases and J 4 bases, with 10 bases left between them. Germline CDR1 is LNHDA and CDR2 is SQIVND (reference sequence). There are 14 residues in the CDR3. Researchers reported that TCR beta cDNA libraries carried unique molecular identifiers. Input populations of roughly 0.95 to 10 million T cells gave rise to approximately 500,000 cDNA molecules. TCRdb reprocessed the PCR reads via MiXCR and lists one record per CDR3 protein. The sample includes fewer than 850,000 distinct CDR3 sequences, about 27% of them seen just once. The rearrangement links TRBV19 to TRBJ2-1, with a possible D match to TRBD1 (5 bases). The sequence was obtained from a girl between 5 and 17 years old with multiple sclerosis. Material: blood. Here the CDR3 reads CASSIDSRYNEQFF. CDR3 nucleotides: TGTGCCAGTAGTATCGACAGCCGGTACAATGAGCAGTTCTTC.